The entry that follows covers one TCR beta chain sequence. The antigen is not known. The data belong to a study of beta chain features in type 1 diabetes. The authors reverse transcribed all of the isolated RNA, so sequencing captured expressed TCRB transcripts. TCRdb's copy holds only in-frame clones and misses some; the assay was immunoSEQ multiplex PCR. The sample contains approximately 260,000 clones, about 24% of which appear only once. Study results and caveats: Type 1 diabetes patients had TCRB CDR3s that were shorter (moderately but significantly so) in all four CD4+ subsets. Highly expressing activated T cells could be over-counted with a cDNA template. The naive, central memory and Treg TCRB repertoires of patients appeared to be more similar to one another than those of healthy donors.

V lost 3 bases, J lost 6 bases, and 11 bases stayed unmatched. Per germline, CDR1 MGHDK and CDR2 SYGVNS. This CDR3 spans 16 amino acids. The chain couples TRBV25-1 to TRBJ2-1; 7 bases fit TRBD2. This receptor was identified in a woman aged 25 to 39 with type 1 diabetes. What was sequenced was naive CD4+ T cells from blood. CDR3 DNA: TGTGCCAGCAGTGACCCGGGACTACCGCGGGCCAATGAGCAGTTCTTC. Its translation is CASSDPGLPRANEQFF.